The T cell receptor (beta chain) described here comes from a study of control samples from healthy donors and cancer patients (dated by TCRdb to 2018 to 2021). With regard to this clone: There is no known antigen for this receptor. No base-level quality is on record; no much larger clone is a single base apart.

From the germline V gene, CDR1 is SGHTA and CDR2 is FQGNSA. Including cysteine and phenylalanine, the CDR3 has 15 amino acids. The retained sequence is limited to the CDR3, 45 bases, with the frame set at the first base. The V and J ends are trimmed by 4 bases and 1 base, leaving 11 bases between them. Libraries came from the immunoSEQ multiplex PCR assay. Imported from immuneACCESS, the table was reduced by TCRdb to in-frame sequences with V and J called. These copies leave out some clones; in studies compared against another copy, an unresolved V gene accounts for under half, and the cause of the remainder is not known. The sample contains about 20,000 clones, more than 75% of them found a single time. The ten largest clones take up around 9.3% of the sample.

This receptor was taken from a woman aged 60-75 years with head and neck cancer. This chain is built from TRBV7-2 and TRBJ2-4; too little of a D gene remains to name it. Source material: PBMCs. In nucleotide form, the sequence is TGTGCCAGCAGCTCTTTCCCTGGGGCCAAAAACATTCAGTACTTC. Its amino acids are CASSSFPGAKNIQYF.